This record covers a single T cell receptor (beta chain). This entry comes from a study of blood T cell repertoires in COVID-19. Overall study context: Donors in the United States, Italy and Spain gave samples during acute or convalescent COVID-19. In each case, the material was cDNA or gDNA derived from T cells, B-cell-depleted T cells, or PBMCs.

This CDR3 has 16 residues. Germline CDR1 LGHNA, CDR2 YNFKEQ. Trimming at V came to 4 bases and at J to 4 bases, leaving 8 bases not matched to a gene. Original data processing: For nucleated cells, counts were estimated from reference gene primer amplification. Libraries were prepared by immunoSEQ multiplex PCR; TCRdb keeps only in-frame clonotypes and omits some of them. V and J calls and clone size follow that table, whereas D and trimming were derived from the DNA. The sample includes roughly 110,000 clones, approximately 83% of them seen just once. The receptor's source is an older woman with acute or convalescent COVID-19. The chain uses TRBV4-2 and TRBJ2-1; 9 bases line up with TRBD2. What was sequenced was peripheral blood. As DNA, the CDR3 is TGTGCCAGCAGCCCCCCCGGGAGCGGGGGGTACAATGAGCAGTTCTTC. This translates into CASSPPGSGGYNEQFF.